What follows are 15 T cell receptor beta chains derived from one specimen sequenced in a study of blood T cell repertoires in COVID-19. The data were produced by immunoSEQ multiplex PCR, yet TCRdb's version contains in-frame clones alone and is incomplete. The sample has about 70,000 clones; 75% to 90% are singletons. Sequencing input: peripheral blood. The receptors originated from a human donor in a cohort sampled during active COVID-19.

This clone has a handful of counts. CDR3 sequence: CASSLITETYNEQFF. CDR3 nucleotide sequence: TGCGCCAGCAGCTTGATCACTGAGACCTACAATGAGCAGTTCTTC. This chain joins TRBV5-1 and TRBJ2-1; D remains unclear. V shed 1 base and J shed 2 bases, with 10 bases lying between them. The germline CDR1 and CDR2 sequences are SGHRS and YFSETQ. The CDR3 contains 15 residues.

The J gene is TRBJ2-7, the V gene TRBV6-6, with D tentatively TRBD1 (5 bases). The V gene lost 0 bases and the J gene lost 5 bases, with 11 bases spanning the gap. Germline CDR1 MNHNY, CDR2 SVGAGI (reference sequence). This CDR3 has 14 amino acids. DNA for the CDR3: TGTGCCAGCAGTTACTCAGTACAGGCAAACGAGCAGTACTTC. Translated: CASSYSVQANEQYF.

The table lists this clone with a few counts. The chain couples TRBV6-5 to TRBJ2-1; 7 bases are shared with TRBD1. The V segment lost 8 bases and the J segment 2 bases; nucleotides outside the gene matches: 9. CDR1 and CDR2 (germline): MNHEY, SVGAGI. The CDR3 totals 15 residues. The CDR3 nucleotides read TGTGCCAGCGAAGCCAGGGGGAAGACCTACAATGAGCAGTTCTTC. Residues: CASEARGKTYNEQFF.

The genes are TRBV6-2 or TRBV6-3 and TRBJ2-3, with no clear D. Trimming took off 3 bases at V and 1 base at J, with 11 bases between the two ends. The germline gives CDR1 MNHEY, CDR2 SVGEGT. The CDR3 length is 15 residues. Written as DNA, the CDR3 is TGTGCCAGCAGTTATTGGCAGGCAGGCACAGATACGCAGTATTTT. This sequence encodes CASSYWQAGTDTQYF.

The CDR3 DNA reads TGCGCCAGCAGTGAGTTTAGGGGATTTTACACCGGGGAGCTGTTTTTT. Encoded protein: CASSEFRGFYTGELFF. The chain employs TRBV10-2 and TRBJ2-2; D perhaps matches TRBD1 (5 bases). Germline CDR1 and CDR2: WSHSY and SAAADI. Between the trimmed V and J ends, which lost 1 base and 3 bases, there was a span of 12 bases. This CDR3 has 16 amino acids.

The CDR3 DNA follows: TGTGCCAGCAGGGGGACTAGCACCGGACCTAGCACAGATACGCAGTATTTT. Its translation: CASRGTSTGPSTDTQYF. This rearrangement joins TRBV2 to TRBJ2-3, with 9 positions matching TRBD2. This CDR3 comprises 17 residues. The junction had 10 bases not matched to a gene; V was cut back by 6 bases and J by 0 bases. Germline CDR1 reads SNHLY; CDR2 reads FYNNEI.

V and J are TRBV18 and TRBJ1-2, with D possibly TRBD1 on 6 matching bases. Trimming left V 2 bases short and J 3 bases short, with 7 bases between. CDR1 KGHSH and CDR2 LQKENI come from the germline V gene. The CDR3 sequence is 13 residues long. Written as DNA, the CDR3 is TGTGCCAGCTCACCAAACAGGGACTATGGCTACACCTTC. Protein sequence: CASSPNRDYGYTF.

The CDR3 reads CASSRSLNTEAFF. CDR3 coding DNA: TGTGCCAGCAGTCGGTCCCTGAACACTGAAGCTTTCTTT. The chain links TRBV2 to TRBJ1-1, with D unclear. With 5 bases removed from V and 0 bases from J, the gap between germline ends came to 7 bases. The V gene's germline CDR1 is SNHLY and CDR2 FYNNEI. The CDR3 length is 13 residues.

The rearrangement joins TRBV4-1 to TRBJ2-5; the D gene is possibly TRBD1 (5 bases). The ends were cut back, 4 bases at V and 1 base at J, with 13 bases in the middle. In germline, CDR1 is MGHRA, CDR2 YSYEKL. The CDR3 is made up of 15 amino acids. The CDR3 DNA follows: TGCGCCAGCAGCCGCGACCAGGGATTCCAAGAGACCCAGTACTTC. This translates into CASSRDQGFQETQYF.

The genes are TRBV30 and TRBJ1-2; 7 bases are a match to TRBD1. After removal of 2 bases from V and 5 bases from J, the junction contained 8 bases not matched to a gene. This CDR3 has 14 amino acids. CDR1 and CDR2 from the germline V gene are GTSNPN and SVGIG (reference sequence). The CDR3 protein is CAWSLDRDGYGYTF. CDR3 nucleotide sequence: TGTGCCTGGAGTCTAGACAGGGACGGTTATGGCTACACCTTC.

This clone was found once. The chain joins TRBV19 to TRBJ2-2; 10 nucleotides match TRBD2. This CDR3 comprises 16 residues. Germline CDR1 and CDR2: LNHDA and SQIVND (reference sequence). J gave up 3 bases and V 4 bases, and 5 bases lay outside the gene matches. CDR3: CASSTRTSGYTGELFF. As DNA, the CDR3 is TGTGCCAGTAGTACGAGGACTAGCGGATACACCGGGGAGCTGTTTTTT.

V gene TRBV2 combines with J gene TRBJ2-2; 8 bases map to TRBD2. Germline trimming cut 5 bases from V and 6 bases from J; bases unmatched to any gene: 8. There are 15 residues in the CDR3. Germline V gene data show CDR1 as SNHLY and CDR2 as FYNNEI. CDR3 residues: CASSQFGGEAGELFF. DNA of the CDR3: TGTGCCAGCAGTCAGTTCGGGGGGGAGGCCGGGGAGCTGTTTTTT.

This clone was detected only once. The chain joins TRBV4-3 to TRBJ2-1, with a possible D match to TRBD1 (6 bases). This CDR3 comprises 14 residues. Germline CDR1 LGHNA, CDR2 YSLEER. The germline V and J ends were trimmed by 0 bases and 9 bases, with 12 bases remaining between them. The CDR3 bases are TGCGCCAGCAGCCAAGATGGGGCAGGGGTTGAGCAGTTCTTC. Its translation is CASSQDGAGVEQFF.

This chain joins TRBV7-9 and TRBJ2-1, with D possibly TRBD1 on 5 matching bases. The CDR3 runs 15 residues. V was clipped by 0 bases and J by 6 bases, with 12 bases between them. CDR1 and CDR2 from the germline V gene are SEHNR and FQNEAQ (reference sequence). The CDR3 DNA sequence: TGTGCCAGCAGCTTAGCCCCGTTGGGGCGCAATGAGCAGTTCTTC. It codes for CASSLAPLGRNEQFF.

This chain connects TRBV24-1 to TRBJ2-7; TRBD1 aligns across 9 bases. The CDR3 runs to 15 residues. J lost 5 bases, V lost 3 bases, and 7 bases had no gene match. Germline V gives CDR1 KGHDR, CDR2 SFDVKD. The CDR3 sequence: CATSDVGTGIHEQYF. CDR3 bases: TGTGCCACCAGTGATGTCGGGACAGGGATCCACGAGCAGTACTTC.